The sequence of this T cell receptor (beta chain) was determined in a study of cytotoxic CD8 clonotypes in ibrutinib-treated CLL. Broader study findings: Clonality showed a rise at ibrutinib response that reversed toward baseline at progression. In sustained-remission versus progressing patients, sampling times differed.

Target depth was 1 in 200,000 to 1 in 1 million T cells, about 10x per clonotype. Data came from immunoSEQ multiplex PCR; TCRdb stores just in-frame clones and leaves some out. The sample has about 160,000 clones, 70% to 85% seen once; the top ten hold approximately 2%. In germline, CDR1 is SGHTA, CDR2 FQGNSA. The CDR3 extends over 16 amino acids. J lost 5 bases, V lost 5 bases, and 10 bases had no gene match. Concerning this clone: Its antigen is currently unknown.

Around 2 micrograms of genomic DNA came from cryopreserved PBMCs for TCR beta libraries. The TCR originated in a human donor with chronic lymphocytic leukemia. V usage is TRBV7-2 and J usage is TRBJ2-3, with 10 bases aligning to TRBD2. This sample comprised PBMCs, obtained after 12 months of ibrutinib treatment. The CDR3 sequence: CASSTGSGGPRDTQYF. CDR3 in DNA: TGTGCCAGCAGCACAGGTAGCGGGGGGCCAAGAGATACGCAGTATTTT.